These 9 T cell receptor beta chains originate from one sample sequenced in a study of T cell responses to AZD1222 COVID-19 vaccine. Data came from immunoSEQ multiplex PCR; TCRdb stores just in-frame clones and leaves some out. Of about 18,000 clones listed, about nine tenths were seen once; the top ten hold roughly 8.7%. This material consisted of peripheral blood, taken 28 days after the second AZD1222 dose. Receptor source: an adult who received the AZD1222 COVID-19 vaccine.

The J gene is TRBJ1-4, the V gene TRBV7-9, with 9 bases matching TRBD1. V shed 3 bases and J 4 bases; nucleotides not matched to a gene: 0. CDR1 is SEHNR and CDR2 is FQNEAQ in the germline V gene (reference sequence). The CDR3 contains 14 residues. The CDR3 region is CASSLGQGNEKLFF. The CDR3 coding sequence is TGTGCCAGCAGCTTGGGACAGGGTAATGAAAAACTGTTTTTT. Full variable domain (missing parts from reference TRBV7-9 and TRBJ1-4): DTGVSQNPRHKITKRGQNVTFRCDPISEHNRLYWYRQTLGQGPEFLTYFQNEAQLEKSRLLSDRFSAERPKGSFSTLEIQRTEQGDSAMYLCASSLGQGNEKLFFGSGTQLSVL.

This clone was observed a single time. The chain combines TRBV7-2 with TRBJ1-1, with TRBD1 as a possible D gene (5 bases). The length of the CDR3 is 15 residues. The germline gives CDR1 SGHTA, CDR2 FQGNSA. Trimming left V 1 base short and J 4 bases short, with 13 bases between. The CDR3 spells CASSLESGRVTEAFF. The CDR3 DNA reads as TGTGCCAGCAGCTTAGAATCAGGGAGGGTCACTGAAGCTTTCTTT.

J is TRBJ2-2 and V is TRBV5-4; D not resolved. The CDR3 loop spans 14 amino acids. Per germline, CDR1 SGHNT and CDR2 YYREEE (reference sequence). Deletions cut 0 bases from V and 4 bases from J, with 7 bases between. CDR3: CASSLELSTGELFF. Here the CDR3 DNA reads TGTGCCAGCAGCTTGGAACTTTCCACCGGGGAGCTGTTTTTT.

The genes are TRBV5-4 and TRBJ2-1; possible D gene TRBD1, 6 bases. The CDR3 is made up of 14 amino acids. V shed 4 bases and J shed 6 bases, with 14 bases lying between them. Germline V gene data show CDR1 as SGHNT and CDR2 as YYREEE (reference sequence). Here the CDR3 DNA reads TGTGCCAGCAGCCCAGGGGACGCCCGCAATGAGCAGTTCTTC. Translating it yields CASSPGDARNEQFF. Combining the CDR3 with reference TRBV5-4 and TRBJ2-1 gives the whole variable domain ETGVTQSPTHLIKTRGQQVTLRCSSQSGHNTVSWYQQALGQGPQFIFQYYREEENGRGNFPPRFSGLQFPNYSSELNVNALELDDSALYLCASSPGDARNEQFFGPGTRLTVL.

The chain couples TRBV11-2 to TRBJ2-5; no firm D call. Trimming stripped 5 bases from V and 0 bases from J, with 16 bases between. The CDR3 is 16 residues long. The germline CDR1 and CDR2 sequences are SGHAT and FQNNGV. The CDR3 is CASSQAGLYHQETQYF. Written as DNA, the CDR3 is TGTGCCAGCAGCCAGGCCGGGCTGTACCACCAAGAGACCCAGTACTTC.

The chain links TRBV13 to TRBJ1-6, with a weak D call TRBD1 (6 bases). The CDR3 is 15 amino acids. Trimming cost V 3 bases and J 9 bases, with 15 bases left between them. The germline gives CDR1 PRHDT, CDR2 FYEKMQ (reference sequence). CDR3 nucleotides: TGTGCCAGCAGCTTGAGAGGGGGGCTCTCTTCACCCCTCCACTTT. Residues: CASSLRGGLSSPLHF.

This rearrangement joins TRBV19 to TRBJ2-5; a weak D match, TRBD1 (6 bases). The V and J ends lost 10 bases and 5 bases respectively, with 14 bases between them. This CDR3 is 12 amino acids long. Per the germline V gene, CDR1 is LNHDA and CDR2 is SQIVND (reference sequence). CDR3 nucleotide sequence: TGTGCCACCAGACAGGTTGGGGAGACCCAGTACTTC. Translating gives CATRQVGETQYF. Looking up the rest from reference TRBV19 and TRBJ2-5 gives the full variable domain: DGGITQSPKYLFRKEGQNVTLSCEQNLNHDAMYWYRQDPGQGLRLIYYSQIVNDFQKGDIAEGYSVSREKKESFPLTVTSAQKNPTAFYLCATRQVGETQYFGPGTRLLVL.

The chain joins TRBV12-3 or TRBV12-4 to TRBJ2-1; no definite D call. Deletions cut 6 bases from V and 4 bases from J, with 10 bases between. The CDR3 spans 13 residues. CDR3 residues: CASREKSYNEQFF. In DNA, the CDR3 is TGTGCCAGCAGGGAAAAATCATACAATGAGCAGTTCTTC.

The rearrangement joins TRBV11-2 to TRBJ2-7; D remains ambiguous. With 1 base removed from V and 3 bases from J, the gap between germline ends came to 13 bases. Germline CDR1 is SGHAT and CDR2 is FQNNGV. This CDR3 region has 15 residues. In nucleotides, the CDR3 is TGTGCCAGCAGCTTAGCCAGGTGGGGTTTCTACGAGCAGTACTTC. Translating gives CASSLARWGFYEQYF. Filled out from reference TRBV11-2 and TRBJ2-7, the complete variable domain reads EAGVAQSPRYKIIEKRQSVAFWCNPISGHATLYWYQQILGQGPKLLIQFQNNGVVDDSQLPKDRFSAERLKGVDSTLKIQPAKLEDSAVYLCASSLARWGFYEQYFGPGTRLTVT.